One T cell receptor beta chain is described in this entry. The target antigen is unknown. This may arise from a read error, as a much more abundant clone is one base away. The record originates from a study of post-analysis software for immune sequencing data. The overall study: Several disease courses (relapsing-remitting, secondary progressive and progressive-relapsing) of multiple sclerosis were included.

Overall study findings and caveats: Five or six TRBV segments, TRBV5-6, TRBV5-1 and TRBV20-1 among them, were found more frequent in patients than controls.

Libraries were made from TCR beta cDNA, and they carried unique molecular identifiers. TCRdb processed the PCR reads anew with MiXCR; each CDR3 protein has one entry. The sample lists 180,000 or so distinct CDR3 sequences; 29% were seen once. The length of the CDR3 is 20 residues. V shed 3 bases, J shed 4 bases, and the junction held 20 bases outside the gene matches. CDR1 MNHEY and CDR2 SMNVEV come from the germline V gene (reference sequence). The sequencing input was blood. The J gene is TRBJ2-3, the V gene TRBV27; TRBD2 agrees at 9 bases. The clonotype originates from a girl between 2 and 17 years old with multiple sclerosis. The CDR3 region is CASSFRDISGSGLVADTQYF. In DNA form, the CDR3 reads TGTGCCAGCAGTTTCCGCGATATTAGCGGGAGCGGTCTGGTCGCAGATACGCAGTATTTT.